This is a list of T cell receptor beta chains from one sample in a study of tumor-infiltrating lymphocytes in primary liver carcinoma. TCRdb itself ran the multiplex PCR reads through MiXCR, one entry per CDR3 protein. Altogether roughly 100,000 distinct CDR3 sequences are present, 80% to 85% being singletons, with the ten largest covering roughly a fifth. The sequenced material came from liver tumor tissue from sampling region 3. Every receptor here comes from a man between 35 and 55 years old with primary liver carcinoma and hepatitis B virus infection. Each CDR3 is given with its conserved first and last residue. Each record gives: V gene, J gene, CDR3 protein.

V gene: TRBV11-1
J gene: TRBJ1-2
CDR3 protein: CVSSPGHGQSCGYTF

V gene: TRBV4-3
J gene: TRBJ2-7
CDR3 protein: CASSQELTDSYEQYF

V gene: TRBV29-1
J gene: TRBJ1-2
CDR3 protein: CSVRYAGDYGYTF

V gene: TRBV29-1
J gene: TRBJ2-1
CDR3 protein: CSVGDPYNNEQFF

V gene: TRBV4-2
J gene: TRBJ1-2
CDR3 protein: CASSALDVNYGYVF

V gene: TRBV11-2
J gene: TRBJ2-5
CDR3 protein: CTSSLIGLVPETQYF

V gene: TRBV29-1
J gene: TRBJ1-1
CDR3 protein: CSVAGGLWMNTEAFF

V gene: TRBV11-2
J gene: .
CDR3 protein: CASDLRWTGENEQFF

V gene: TRBV5-1
J gene: TRBJ2-3
CDR3 protein: CASSLNGRTSTDTQYF

V gene: TRBV28
J gene: TRBJ2-1
CDR3 protein: CASIPPERGGYNEQFF

V gene: TRBV11-1
J gene: TRBJ1-6
CDR3 protein: CANSRTVVSPLHF

V gene: TRBV5-4
J gene: TRBJ2-7
CDR3 protein: CASSPTRTGINEQNF

V gene: TRBV29-1
J gene: TRBJ2-1
CDR3 protein: CSILSGVARQFF

V gene: TRBV29-1
J gene: TRBJ1-1
CDR3 protein: CSGRPGWWMNTEAFF

V gene: TRBV2
J gene: TRBJ1-5
CDR3 protein: CASSRDSFNQPQHF

V gene: TRBV6-1
J gene: TRBJ2-1
CDR3 protein: CASGSGTAYSDEQFF

V gene: TRBV6-6
J gene: TRBJ1-5
CDR3 protein: CASNYSDSAQDSNQPQHF

V gene: TRBV9
J gene: TRBJ2-7
CDR3 protein: CASSVGGSFYEQYF